Below, 24 T cell receptor beta chains from the same sample are listed, as sequenced in a study of T cells in Graves' hyperthyroidism and ophthalmopathy. Amplified TCR beta CDR3 regions derived from RNA transcripts. RT-PCR in the first round (using the HTBI primer set) targeted the TCR CDR3. Via MiXCR, TCRdb re-called the multiplex PCR reads, giving one row per CDR3 protein. The sample lists some 400,000 distinct CDR3 sequences; roughly 14% were seen once. What was sequenced was blood. These receptor sequences come from a man aged 25-40 years with Graves' hyperthyroidism that later progressed to Graves' ophthalmopathy.

This clonotype appeared many times. The chain combines TRBV29-1 with TRBJ2-5, with D maybe TRBD1 (6 bases). V lost 0 bases and J lost 1, with 12 bases in between. In germline, CDR1 is SQVTM, CDR2 ANQGSEA. CDR3 length equals 15 residues. DNA for the CDR3: TGCAGCGTTGAAGAACGAGGACAGTCCCAAGAGACCCAGTACTTC. Its protein product is CSVEERGQSQETQYF.

In regard to this clonotype: This may come from a read error, since a much larger clone is one base off. The rearrangement joins TRBV6-2 or TRBV6-3 to TRBJ1-5, with D uncertain. The CDR3 is 13 amino acids. Per the germline V gene, CDR1 is MNHEY and CDR2 is SVGEGT. The V end lost 6 bases, the J end lost 9 bases, and 15 bases lay between the germline ends. DNA of the CDR3: TGTGCCAGCAGCGTCAGCCTTCGTGGGCCCCAGCATTTT. Residues: CASSVSLRGPQHF.

The CDR3 is CSATWGDYSNQPQHF. Written as DNA, the CDR3 is TGCAGTGCCACATGGGGGGATTATAGCAATCAGCCCCAGCATTTT. The chain carries TRBV20-1 and TRBJ1-5; perhaps TRBD1 as D (5 bases). V gave up 6 bases and J gave up 0 bases, with 15 bases separating them. Germline lookup yields CDR1 DFQATT and CDR2 SNEGSKA (reference sequence). This CDR3 region has 15 residues.

This clonotype has a count of ten or more. The rearrangement links TRBV10-1 to TRBJ1-2; TRBD1 aligns across 10 bases. This CDR3 has 13 amino acids. V trimming: 9 bases; J trimming: 7 bases; junction bases outside the gene matches: 8. CDR1 is WNHNN and CDR2 is SYGVQD in the germline V gene (reference sequence). Written as DNA, the CDR3 is TGCGCCAGTTCACCGGGACAGGGGTTTGGCTACACCTTC. Translation gives CASSPGQGFGYTF.

This clonotype has ten or more counts. V and J are TRBV12-3 or TRBV12-4 and TRBJ1-2; D is ambiguous. With 5 bases removed from V and 3 bases from J, the gap between germline ends came to 10 bases. The CDR3 is made up of 13 amino acids. CDR3: CASSPRRDYGYTF. The CDR3 DNA follows: TGTGCCAGCAGTCCGCGGAGAGACTATGGCTACACCTTC.

At least ten counts were recorded for this clonotype. V gene TRBV27 combines with J gene TRBJ1-2, with 8 bases aligning to TRBD1. The CDR3 has 17 amino acids. The germline V gene encodes CDR1 MNHEY and CDR2 SMNVEV (reference sequence). With V trimmed by 4 bases and J by 6 bases, 16 bases remained unmatched. This chain's CDR3 is CASSSTGVRGSGNGYTF. The CDR3 nucleotides are TGTGCCAGCAGTTCGACAGGGGTCAGAGGAAGTGGGAATGGCTACACCTTC.

This clonotype came up many times. The CDR3 nucleotides are TGTGCCAGCAGCTTAGATCTTGGACACGATGAGCAGTTCTTC. Protein product: CASSLDLGHDEQFF. The chain couples TRBV11-2 to TRBJ2-1, with a tentative D call TRBD1 (5 bases). Per the germline V gene, CDR1 is SGHAT and CDR2 is FQNNGV. This CDR3 comprises 14 residues. The ends were cut back, 0 bases at V and 8 bases at J, with 11 bases in the middle. The full variable domain, completed using reference TRBV11-2 and TRBJ2-1, is EAGVAQSPRYKIIEKRQSVAFWCNPISGHATLYWYQQILGQGPKLLIQFQNNGVVDDSQLPKDRFSAERLKGVDSTLKIQPAKLEDSAVYLCASSLDLGHDEQFFGPGTRLTVL.

Note on this clonotype: A much larger clone lies a single base off, so this may be a read error. J is TRBJ2-1 and V is TRBV20-1, with 8 bases matching TRBD2. CDR3 length: 12 residues. In germline, CDR1 is DFQATT, CDR2 SNEGSKA (reference sequence). The CDR3 region is CGAQREYNEQFF. In DNA form, the CDR3 reads TGCGGTGCTCAGCGGGAGTACAATGAGCAGTTCTTC.

This clonotype appeared many times. Sequence at one end of the junction differs from germline and may be a read error. The chain uses TRBV28 and TRBJ1-4; the match to TRBD1 covers 9 bases. The germline gives CDR1 MDHEN, CDR2 SYDVKM. CDR3 length: 14 amino acids. The CDR3 DNA reads TGTGCCGGCAGGTCAACAGGGGGCGCTGAAAAACTGTTTTTT. It is translated as CAGRSTGGAEKLFF.

This clonotype was counted many times. V gene TRBV12-3 or TRBV12-4 combines with J gene TRBJ2-1; possible D gene TRBD1, 6 bases. CDR3 length: 16 amino acids. V lost 7 bases to trimming and J lost 1 base, with 17 bases between them. CDR3 in amino acids: CASIPTGRLSYNEQFF. The CDR3 DNA follows: TGTGCCAGCATTCCGACAGGACGACTTTCCTACAATGAGCAGTTCTTC.

This rearrangement joins TRBV27 to TRBJ2-2; D is perhaps TRBD1 or TRBD2 (5 bases each). Trimming took off 3 bases at V and 4 bases at J, with 12 bases between the two ends. The length of the CDR3 is 15 residues. Germline V lookup: CDR1 MNHEY, CDR2 SMNVEV (reference sequence). CDR3 DNA sequence: TGTGCCAGCAGTTTTGGGGGTGTACTCACCGGGGAGCTGTTTTTT. Encoded protein: CASSFGGVLTGELFF.

This clonotype was recorded at least ten times. This chain links TRBV28 with TRBJ1-5; no clear D. Germline V gene sequence: CDR1 MDHEN, CDR2 SYDVKM. This CDR3 comprises 14 residues. V was trimmed by 5 bases and J by 1 base, leaving 9 bases between them. CDR3 protein: CASSPLGSNQPQHF. In nucleotides, the CDR3 is TGTGCCAGCAGTCCCCTAGGGAGCAATCAGCCCCAGCATTTT.

The chain uses TRBV24-1 and TRBJ2-3, with D perhaps matching TRBD1 (5 bases). The V end was cut by 9 bases, the J end by 3 bases, with 9 bases between. The CDR3 spans 12 residues. Germline CDR1 is KGHDR and CDR2 is SFDVKD. CDR3 sequence (DNA): TGTGCCACCGAAGGGGTAACAGATACGCAGTATTTT. Protein product: CATEGVTDTQYF.

This clonotype was recorded many times. This chain joins TRBV2 and TRBJ1-2; D remains unclear. Trimming stripped 9 bases from V and 4 bases from J, with 15 bases between. CDR1 and CDR2 (germline): SNHLY, FYNNEI. The length of the CDR3 is 13 residues. CDR3 DNA sequence: TGTGCCAGACCCCAGGAGTCTGGCTATGGCTACACCTTC. It is translated as CARPQESGYGYTF.

This clonotype was recorded at least ten times. The chain carries TRBV15 and TRBJ2-7, with a tentative D call TRBD1 (6 bases). V shed 1 base and J shed 3 bases, with 13 bases lying between them. The CDR3 is 15 residues long. Germline CDR1 reads LNHNV; CDR2 reads YYDKDF (reference sequence). In DNA, the CDR3 is TGTGCCACCAGCAGAGGAGGGGGTCCGAGCTACGAGCAGTACTTC. Residues: CATSRGGGPSYEQYF.

This clonotype has more than one count but fewer than ten. J is TRBJ2-7 and V is TRBV19, with TRBD1 matching over 9 bases. The germline CDR1 and CDR2 sequences are LNHDA and SQIVND (reference sequence). The CDR3 spans 14 residues. The V gene end was trimmed by 4 bases and the J gene end by 4 bases; junction bases not matched to a gene: 5. Written as DNA, the CDR3 is TGTGCCAGTAGTAGGACGACAGGGGGATACGAGCAGTACTTC. It encodes CASSRTTGGYEQYF.

This clonotype was counted at least ten times. The rearrangement joins TRBV18 to TRBJ1-1, with D perhaps TRBD1 (6 bases). This CDR3 has 15 amino acids. V lost 4 bases and J lost 5, with 17 bases in between. Germline values: CDR1 KGHSH, CDR2 LQKENI. The CDR3 sequence: CASSLWTDPKTEAFF. The CDR3 DNA sequence: TGTGCCAGCTCACTTTGGACAGATCCGAAGACTGAAGCTTTCTTT.

The chain carries TRBV5-6 and TRBJ2-7; 10 bases align to TRBD2. After removal of 0 bases from V and 4 bases from J, the junction contained 4 bases not matched to a gene. CDR3 length equals 15 residues. Per germline, CDR1 SGHDT and CDR2 YYEEEE. CDR3 bases: TGTGCCAGCAGCTTGGATAGCGGGGGGCGGTACGAGCAGTACTTC. This encodes CASSLDSGGRYEQYF.

V usage is TRBV5-1 and J usage is TRBJ2-3; 8 nucleotides agree with TRBD2. Trimming took 0 bases from V and 5 from J; bases not matched to a gene: 8. CDR1 and CDR2 from the germline V gene are SGHRS and YFSETQ. The CDR3 runs to 16 residues. The CDR3 here is CASSLEVRGAGDTQYF. The CDR3 DNA reads as TGCGCCAGCAGCTTGGAAGTGCGGGGGGCGGGAGATACGCAGTATTTT.

This chain uses TRBV7-2 with TRBJ1-3, with 7 bases that match TRBD1. Germline-derived CDR1 and CDR2 are SGHTA and FQGNSA. This CDR3 contains 16 residues. J lost 2 bases, V lost 4 bases, and 8 bases had no gene match. Here the CDR3 DNA reads TGTGCCAGCAGCTCCCGGACAGGCGGCACTGGAAACACCATATATTTT. Its protein product is CASSSRTGGTGNTIYF. Full variable domain (outside the CDR3, taken from reference TRBV7-2 and TRBJ1-3): GAGVSQSPSNKVTEKGKDVELRCDPISGHTALYWYRQSLGQGLEFLIYFQGNSAPDKSGLPSDRFSAERTGGSVSTLTIQRTQQEDSAVYLCASSSRTGGTGNTIYFGEGSWLTVV.

The chain carries TRBV4-1 and TRBJ2-5, with 8 nucleotides matching TRBD2. With the DNA end fitting TRBJ2-1 better, the J assignment may be wrong. The CDR3 has 12 amino acids. Germline lookup yields CDR1 MGHRA and CDR2 YSYEKL. CDR3 bases: TGCGCCAGCAGCCAATGGCGGGGGGACCAGTTCTTC. Translating gives CASSQWRGDQFF.

This clonotype came up many times. The chain couples TRBV5-1 to TRBJ2-7; 7 bases map to TRBD1. Germline V gene sequence: CDR1 SGHRS, CDR2 YFSETQ. This CDR3 contains 14 residues. The ends lost 5 bases at V and 0 bases at J; junction bases unmatched: 5. CDR3 nucleotide sequence: TGCGCCAGCAGGGACAGGCTACGCTCCTACGAGCAGTACTTC. Its translation is CASRDRLRSYEQYF.

In its sample, this clonotype was seen many times. The chain couples TRBV20-1 to TRBJ2-3; 9 nucleotides line up with TRBD1. In germline, CDR1 is DFQATT, CDR2 SNEGSKA (reference sequence). The trim removed 6 bases at V and 7 bases at J, leaving 14 bases unmatched. This CDR3 has 15 residues. CDR3 protein: CSASGQGTLQNTQYF. CDR3 sequence (DNA): TGCAGTGCCTCCGGACAGGGGACCCTTCAAAATACGCAGTATTTT.

This clonotype was seen at least ten times. The rearrangement uses TRBV3-1 and TRBJ2-5; TRBD2 might be the D (7 bases). Germline assignment: CDR1 LGHDT and CDR2 YNNKEL (reference sequence). Trimming left V 4 bases short and J 0 bases short, with 18 bases between. CDR3 length equals 17 residues. The CDR3 protein is CASSPPRGGANQETQYF. The CDR3 bases are TGTGCCAGCAGCCCCCCGAGGGGGGGGGCGAACCAAGAGACCCAGTACTTC.